These 2 T cell receptor beta chains share one sample of origin, sequenced in a study of blood T cells in healthy people across ages. Primed by a sample-barcoded 5' primer and a J-beta primer mix, a second PCR proceeded for roughly 6 to 12 cycles. TCRdb redid the calling of the 5' RACE reads with MiXCR, one entry per CDR3 protein. In the table there are approximately 1.5 million distinct CDR3 sequences, 35% to 45% of which are singletons. Material for sequencing was blood. These receptors all stem from a woman younger than 35 in good health.

Only a few counts were recorded for this clonotype. This chain links TRBV4-3 with TRBJ2-1; 7 bases map to TRBD2. The CDR3 length is 15 residues. The germline V gene encodes CDR1 LGHNA and CDR2 YSLEER. V lost 4 bases to trimming and J lost 6 bases; unmatched junction nucleotides: 9. Written as DNA, the CDR3 is TGCGCCAGCAGCCTAGGACTAGTTGGAAGCAATGAGCAGTTCTTC. Protein product: CASSLGLVGSNEQFF.

In DNA, the CDR3 is TGTGCCAGCAGTGAAGGGGTGGGGAACGGGGGCAATCAGCCCCAGCATTTT. Translated: CASSEGVGNGGNQPQHF. The chain employs TRBV27 and TRBJ1-5, with TRBD1 as a possible D gene (5 bases). Germline V gives CDR1 MNHEY, CDR2 SMNVEV (reference sequence). The CDR3 length is 17 residues. Trimming removed 5 bases at V and 2 bases at J, with 19 bases between.